This TCR beta chain is from a study of blood T cell repertoires in COVID-19. Study summary: Material from acute and convalescent COVID-19 was sourced from the United States, Italy and Spain.

Patients from Seattle were sampled longitudinally, starting during active infection. Libraries were prepared by immunoSEQ multiplex PCR; TCRdb keeps only in-frame clonotypes and omits some of them. Among 35,000 to 40,000 clones, approximately 90% were seen once, and the ten largest hold approximately 5%. Germline V gives CDR1 LNHDA, CDR2 SQIVND (reference sequence). The CDR3 length is 12 residues. Trimming removed 4 bases at V and 1 base at J, with 4 bases between. Sequenced: peripheral blood. This TCR came from a man aged 60 to 75 with COVID-19, enrolled during active disease. The chain couples TRBV19 to TRBJ1-1; no firm D call. In nucleotides, the CDR3 is TGTGCCAGTAGTAGGGCGAACACTGAAGCTTTCTTT. Its protein is CASSRANTEAFF.